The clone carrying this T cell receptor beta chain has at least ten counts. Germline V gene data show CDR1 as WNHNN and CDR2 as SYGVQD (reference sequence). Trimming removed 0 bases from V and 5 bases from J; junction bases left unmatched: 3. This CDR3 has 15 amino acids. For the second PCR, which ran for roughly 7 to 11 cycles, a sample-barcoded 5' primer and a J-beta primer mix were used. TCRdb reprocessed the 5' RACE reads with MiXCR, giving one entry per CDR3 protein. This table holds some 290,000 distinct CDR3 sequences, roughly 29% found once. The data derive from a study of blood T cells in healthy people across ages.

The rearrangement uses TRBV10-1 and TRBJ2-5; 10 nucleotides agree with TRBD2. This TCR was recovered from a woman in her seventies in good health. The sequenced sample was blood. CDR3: CASSESGTSDETQYF. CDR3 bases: TGCGCCAGCAGTGAGTCCGGGACTAGCGATGAGACCCAGTACTTC.